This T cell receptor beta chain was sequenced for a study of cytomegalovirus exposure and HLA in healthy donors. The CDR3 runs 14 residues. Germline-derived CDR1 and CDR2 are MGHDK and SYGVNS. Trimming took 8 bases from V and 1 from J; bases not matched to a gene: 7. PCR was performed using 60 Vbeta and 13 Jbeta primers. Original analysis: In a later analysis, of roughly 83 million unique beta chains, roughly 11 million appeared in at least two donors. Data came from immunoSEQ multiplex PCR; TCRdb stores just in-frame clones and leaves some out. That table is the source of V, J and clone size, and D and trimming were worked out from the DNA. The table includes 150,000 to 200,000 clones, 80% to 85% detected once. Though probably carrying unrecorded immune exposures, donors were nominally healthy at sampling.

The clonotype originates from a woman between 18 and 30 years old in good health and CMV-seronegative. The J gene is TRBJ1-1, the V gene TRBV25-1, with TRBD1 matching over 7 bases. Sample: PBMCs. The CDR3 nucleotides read TGTGCCAGCCAATTCGACAGGGAGAACACTGAAGCTTTCTTT. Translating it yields CASQFDRENTEAFF.